Listed here are 27 T cell receptor beta chains from one sample, sequenced in a study of T cells in Graves' hyperthyroidism and ophthalmopathy. There were TCR beta CDR3 regions amplified from RNA transcripts. RT-PCR in the first round (using the HTBI primer set) targeted the TCR CDR3. MiXCR was run by TCRdb on the multiplex PCR reads, yielding one entry per CDR3 protein. The table lists fewer than 900,000 distinct CDR3 sequences, 15% to 20% of them singletons, with roughly 17% in the top ten. Sequenced material: blood. The receptors originated from a woman between 50 and 59 years old with Graves' hyperthyroidism that later progressed to Graves' ophthalmopathy.

The chain couples TRBV29-1 to TRBJ1-3, with D perhaps TRBD1 (5 bases). The CDR3 spans 15 residues. Germline CDR1 SQVTM, CDR2 ANQGSEA. V was trimmed by 0 bases and J by 5 bases, leaving 14 bases between them. CDR3 amino acids: CSVEEFGTQRNTIYF. CDR3 nucleotides: TGCAGCGTTGAAGAGTTCGGGACCCAAAGAAACACCATATATTTT.

Here the CDR3 reads CASSEEGPKNTGELFF. CDR3 coding DNA: TGTGCCAGCAGTGAAGAGGGACCGAAGAACACCGGGGAGCTGTTTTTT. The chain employs TRBV6-1 and TRBJ2-2; the D gene could be TRBD1 or TRBD2 (5 bases each). Trimming took off 1 base at V and 1 base at J, with 10 bases between the two ends. Germline V CDR1 and CDR2: MNHNS, SASEGT. There are 16 residues in the CDR3.

This clonotype appeared many times. This rearrangement joins TRBV12-3 or TRBV12-4 to TRBJ1-1; possible D gene TRBD1, 5 bases. The CDR3 contains 15 residues. Trimming removed 6 bases at V and 1 base at J, with 15 bases between. The CDR3: CASSPGGGENTEAFF. CDR3 sequence (DNA): TGTGCCAGCAGCCCGGGCGGGGGAGAGAACACTGAAGCTTTCTTT.

This clonotype was found a few times. This sequence joins TRBV27 and TRBJ2-5; TRBD2 might be the D (6 bases). The ends were cut back, 0 bases at V and 5 bases at J, with 10 bases in the middle. The germline V gene has CDR1 MNHEY and CDR2 SMNVEV (reference sequence). The CDR3 is 14 amino acids. CDR3 region: CASSLSPGRETQYF. The CDR3 DNA reads TGTGCCAGCAGTTTATCGCCGGGGAGGGAGACCCAGTACTTC.

The V gene is TRBV20-1, the J gene TRBJ1-3; D is uncertain. The V end lost 1 base, the J end lost 0 bases, and 7 bases lay between the germline ends. The CDR3 length is 14 residues. Germline-derived CDR1 and CDR2 are DFQATT and SNEGSKA (reference sequence). In DNA, the CDR3 is TGCAGTGCTAGAGTACAGAACTCTGGAAACACCATATATTTT. It yields the protein CSARVQNSGNTIYF.

The V gene is TRBV7-6, the J gene TRBJ2-5; possible D gene TRBD1, 5 bases. The CDR3 runs 17 residues. Per the germline V gene, CDR1 is SGHVS and CDR2 is FNYEAQ. V lost 5 bases to trimming and J lost 2 bases, with 21 bases between them. CDR3: CASSPMHLGGAQETQYF. CDR3 sequence (DNA): TGTGCCAGCAGCCCCATGCACCTCGGTGGGGCGCAAGAGACCCAGTACTTC.

The chain combines TRBV4-1 with TRBJ1-5, with 8 nucleotides matching TRBD1. CDR1 and CDR2 from the germline V gene are MGHRA and YSYEKL. The CDR3 covers 16 residues. J was trimmed by 6 bases and V by 0 bases; bases with no gene match: 7. In nucleotides, the CDR3 is TGCGCCAGCAGCCAAGAGGACACAGGGGGGGGTCAGCCCCAGCATTTT. Its translation is CASSQEDTGGGQPQHF.

The J gene is TRBJ1-1, the V gene TRBV27; 8 bases are a match to TRBD1. J gave up 4 bases and V 5 bases, and 9 bases lay outside the gene matches. This CDR3 region has 15 residues. CDR1 is MNHEY and CDR2 is SMNVEV in the germline V gene (reference sequence). CDR3 amino acids: CASSLYTGGITEAFF. In DNA form, the CDR3 reads TGTGCCAGCAGTCTTTATACAGGGGGAATCACTGAAGCTTTCTTT.

This clonotype was counted a few times. The chain carries TRBV11-2 and TRBJ1-3; TRBD1 aligns across 7 bases. Germline CDR1 and CDR2: SGHAT and FQNNGV. With V trimmed by 5 bases and J by 3 bases, 7 bases remained unmatched. The CDR3 totals 15 residues. CDR3 sequence (DNA): TGTGCCAGCAGCAACAGGGGCGCTTTTGGAAACACCATATATTTT. This gives the protein CASSNRGAFGNTIYF.

This clonotype was detected many times. This rearrangement joins TRBV11-3 to TRBJ2-1; D may match TRBD1 or TRBD2 (5 bases each). This CDR3 has 15 amino acids. The V and J ends lost 1 base and 2 bases respectively, with 9 bases between them. Germline loops: CDR1 SGHNT, CDR2 YENEEA. This CDR3 is CASSLGGTTYNEQFF. For the CDR3, the DNA is TGTGCCAGCAGCTTAGGGGGGACGACCTACAATGAGCAGTTCTTC.

In its sample, this clonotype was seen many times. The V gene is TRBV5-6, the J gene TRBJ2-3, with D unresolved. This CDR3 contains 13 residues. Germline assignment: CDR1 SGHDT and CDR2 YYEEEE. Trimming cost V 0 bases and J 7 bases, with 9 bases left between them. The CDR3 protein is CASSLAGRHTQYF. The CDR3 DNA reads TGTGCCAGCAGCTTGGCCGGGCGGCATACGCAGTATTTT.

The sample holds a few counts of this clonotype. The chain employs TRBV15 and TRBJ2-5, with 10 bases identical to TRBD2. CDR1 and CDR2 from the germline V gene are LNHNV and YYDKDF (reference sequence). This CDR3 has 19 residues. After removal of 1 base from V and 5 bases from J, the junction contained 16 bases not matched to a gene. The CDR3 DNA sequence: TGTGCCACCAGCAGAGGGCCCCGGGCCAGCGGGGGGGCTTTCGAGACCCAGTACTTC. Protein sequence: CATSRGPRASGGAFETQYF.

The chain couples TRBV9 to TRBJ2-5, with D possibly TRBD2 on 5 matching bases. V was cut by 4 bases and J by 4 bases, with 17 bases left in between. The germline V gene encodes CDR1 SGDLS and CDR2 YYNGEE. This CDR3 has 15 residues. CDR3 DNA: TGTGCCAGCAGCCAACTCGGGAATGTGGGAGAGACCCAGTACTTC. This gives the protein CASSQLGNVGETQYF.

Ten or more counts support this clonotype. This chain links TRBV7-3 with TRBJ1-6; D possibly corresponds to TRBD1 (6 bases). The V and J ends lost 4 bases and 10 bases respectively, with 11 bases between them. The CDR3 is 13 residues long. CDR1 and CDR2 from the germline V gene are SGHTA and FQGTGA. CDR3 coding DNA: TGTGCCAGCAGCTCAGGGACAAGGTCACCCCTCCACTTT. It specifies CASSSGTRSPLHF.

The J gene is TRBJ2-2, the V gene TRBV4-1; D unresolved. With 1 base removed from V and 0 bases from J, the gap between germline ends came to 9 bases. This CDR3 is 16 amino acids long. Germline values: CDR1 MGHRA, CDR2 YSYEKL. In nucleotides, the CDR3 is TGCGCCAGCAGCCAAGGGGCAAATTCGAACACCGGGGAGCTGTTTTTT. Translation gives CASSQGANSNTGELFF.

This clonotype was seen more than once but under ten times. The chain combines TRBV7-2 with TRBJ1-4; 10 bases map to TRBD1. Germline trimming cut 3 bases from V and 7 bases from J; bases unmatched to any gene: 5. From germline, CDR1 is SGHTA and CDR2 FQGNSA. The CDR3 has 15 residues. CDR3 in amino acids: CASSFPGQGREKLFF. The CDR3 DNA reads TGTGCCAGCAGCTTTCCGGGACAGGGGCGTGAAAAACTGTTTTTT. The full variable domain, with the rest looked up from reference TRBV7-2 and TRBJ1-4, is GAGVSQSPSNKVTEKGKDVELRCDPISGHTALYWYRQSLGQGLEFLIYFQGNSAPDKSGLPSDRFSAERTGGSVSTLTIQRTQQEDSAVYLCASSFPGQGREKLFFGSGTQLSVL.

Regarding this clonotype: Being one base from a much bigger clone, this may be a read error. This chain joins TRBV20-1 and TRBJ1-5; tentative D call: TRBD1 (5 bases). The CDR3 sequence is 15 residues long. Trimming took 5 bases from V and 3 from J, leaving 17 bases between them. Germline assignment: CDR1 DFQATT and CDR2 SNEGSKA (reference sequence). The CDR3 spells CSAAGTQRPNQPQHF. The CDR3 coding sequence is TGCAGTGCTGCCGGGACCCAACGACCCAATCAGCCCCAGCATTTT.

Remarks on this clonotype: This sequence may be a read error, since a much larger clone differs from it by one base. No conserved phenylalanine or tryptophan ends this CDR3, so it is likely a read error. This chain joins TRBV5-1 and TRBJ1-1; the match to TRBD1 covers 11 bases. CDR3 length: 16 residues. The germline gives CDR1 SGHRS, CDR2 YFSETQ. With V trimmed by 3 bases and J by 5 bases, 9 bases remained unmatched. Here the CDR3 reads CASSSGQGALWTEAFL. DNA of the CDR3: TGCGCCAGCAGCTCCGGACAGGGGGCTTTGTGGACTGAAGCTTTCCTT.

This clonotype was found many times. The V call is TRBV9, the J call TRBJ2-5; D might be TRBD2 (6 bases). The CDR3 is made up of 15 amino acids. The V and J ends lost 0 bases and 4 bases respectively, with 13 bases between them. From germline, CDR1 is SGDLS and CDR2 YYNGEE. DNA of the CDR3: TGTGCCAGCAGCGTAGACGGCGGGGACCCAGAGACCCAGTACTTC. Its protein is CASSVDGGDPETQYF.

J is TRBJ2-7 and V is TRBV29-1, with 8 positions matching TRBD1. CDR1 is SQVTM, CDR2 ANQGSEA, per germline. V lost 6 bases and J lost 7; bases outside the gene matches: 11. This CDR3 has 13 residues. The CDR3 DNA reads TGCAGCGTACAGGGGACAGGAGACGGGGAGCAGTACTTC. Residues: CSVQGTGDGEQYF.

This clonotype appeared once. The rearrangement uses TRBV6-1 and TRBJ2-2; 10 nucleotides match TRBD1. CDR3 length: 15 residues. With 6 bases clipped from V and 7 bases from J, the junction kept 8 bases outside the gene matches. In germline, CDR1 is MNHNS, CDR2 SASEGT. The CDR3 reads CASSGTGDYSGELFF. The CDR3, as DNA: TGTGCCAGCAGCGGGACAGGGGATTATAGCGGGGAGCTGTTTTTT.

This clonotype came up many times. The rearrangement joins TRBV18 to TRBJ2-5, with unresolved D. The CDR3 totals 14 residues. CDR1 is KGHSH, CDR2 LQKENI, per germline. V dropped 1 base and J dropped 5 bases, with 11 bases sitting between them. The CDR3 region has the DNA TGTGCCAGCTCACCACGTTCCGCCAGGGAGACCCAGTACTTC. Amino acids: CASSPRSARETQYF. The whole variable domain, remainder taken from reference TRBV18 and TRBJ2-5, is NAGVMQNPRHLVRRRGQEARLRCSPMKGHSHVYWYRQLPEEGLKFMVYLQKENIIDESGMPKERFSAEFPKEGPSILRIQQVVRGDSAAYFCASSPRSARETQYFGPGTRLLVL.

This clonotype was found once. The chain couples TRBV30 to TRBJ1-6; D remains ambiguous. The germline gives CDR1 GTSNPN, CDR2 SVGIG (reference sequence). The V gene lost 2 bases and the J gene lost 8 bases, with 13 bases spanning the gap. The CDR3 contains 14 residues. CDR3 coding DNA: TGTGCCTGGAGTAACGAGTTTGGGTATTCACCCCTCCACTTT. It specifies CAWSNEFGYSPLHF.

In its sample, this clonotype was seen many times. The V call is TRBV20-1, the J call TRBJ2-7; TRBD1 or TRBD2 may be the D gene (5 bases each). V dropped 3 bases and J dropped 0 bases, with 12 bases sitting between them. The CDR3 totals 14 residues. Germline assignment: CDR1 DFQATT and CDR2 SNEGSKA (reference sequence). The CDR3 bases are TGCAGTGCTAGTTCGGGGCTTTTCTCCTACGAGCAGTACTTC. Amino acid sequence: CSASSGLFSYEQYF.

This chain joins TRBV6-5 and TRBJ1-1, with D perhaps matching TRBD1 (6 bases). V lost 0 bases to trimming and J lost 1 base, with 12 bases between them. Germline values: CDR1 MNHEY, CDR2 SVGAGI. The CDR3 loop spans 16 amino acids. The CDR3 protein is CASSYSRPTGNTEAFF. The CDR3 DNA reads TGTGCCAGCAGTTACTCGCGCCCGACAGGGAACACTGAAGCTTTCTTT.

As regards this clonotype: Without the conserved terminal phenylalanine or tryptophan, this CDR3 likely stems from a read error. The chain uses TRBV6-5 and TRBJ1-1, with TRBD1 as a possible D gene (5 bases). CDR1 and CDR2 (germline): MNHEY, SVGAGI. Trimming took off 2 bases at V and 3 bases at J, with 13 bases between the two ends. The CDR3 spans 15 residues. The CDR3 here is CASSYRGVTDTEAFS. The CDR3 region has the DNA TGTGCCAGCAGTTACAGGGGCGTGACGGACACTGAAGCTTTCTCT.

This clonotype has at least ten counts. V is TRBV20-1 and J is TRBJ2-5; tentative D call: TRBD2 (5 bases). Trimming pared 3 bases from V and 4 bases from J, leaving 9 bases between. Germline V gives CDR1 DFQATT, CDR2 SNEGSKA (reference sequence). CDR3 size: 12 residues. The CDR3 DNA reads TGCAGTGCTAGGGTTAGCGTAGAGACCCAGTACTTC. As protein: CSARVSVETQYF.